This T cell receptor beta chain was documented in a study of T cells in Graves' hyperthyroidism and ophthalmopathy. This clonotype appeared many times. The antigen remains undetermined. Study conclusions and caveats: Researchers report that a 13 V-J model separated ophthalmopathy from stable hyperthyroidism.

It was RNA transcripts that yielded the amplified TCR beta CDR3 regions. Primed by the HTBI set, a first-round RT-PCR was run on the TCR CDR3. Via MiXCR, TCRdb re-called the multiplex PCR reads, giving one row per CDR3 protein. The table shows fewer than 600,000 distinct CDR3 sequences, with about 14% occurring only once. The sequence came from a woman in her forties with Graves' hyperthyroidism. The sequencing input was blood.

CDR3 amino acids: CASSVRTSGSSYNEQFF. In DNA, the CDR3 is TGTGCCAGCAGCGTCAGGACTAGCGGGAGTTCCTACAATGAGCAGTTCTTC. The V call is TRBV7-2, the J call TRBJ2-1; 13 nucleotides align to TRBD2. V lost 5 bases, J lost 1 base, and 5 bases stayed unmatched. Germline-derived CDR1 and CDR2 are SGHTA and FQGNSA. CDR3 length equals 17 residues.